Each of the 23 T cell receptor beta chains below was sequenced from the same sample in a study of CD8 T cells in ankylosing spondylitis. Using its own MiXCR run on the 5' RACE reads, TCRdb lists one record per CDR3 protein. Counted here are 250,000 to 300,000 distinct CDR3 sequences, approximately 20% occurring once; the ten biggest clones make up 7.5% to 9%. The sequencing sample was made of blood, either unsorted or a sorted T cell fraction (not recorded which). These receptors were collected from a male donor with ankylosing spondylitis or in good health (not recorded which).

This clonotype has a handful of counts. The rearrangement uses TRBV27 and TRBJ2-1, with 11 positions matching TRBD1. The V gene end was trimmed by 7 bases and the J gene end by 4 bases; junction bases not matched to a gene: 3. The CDR3 is 14 residues long. From germline, CDR1 is MNHEY and CDR2 SMNVEV (reference sequence). The DNA of the CDR3 is TGTGCCAGCAAACGGGACAGGGGGTACAATGAGCAGTTCTTC. Encoded protein: CASKRDRGYNEQFF.

To note about this clonotype: Germline and junction disagree at one end, which may indicate a read error. The chain combines TRBV5-6 with TRBJ1-2; tentatively, D is TRBD1 (6 bases). The CDR3 totals 14 residues. Germline V lookup: CDR1 SGHDT, CDR2 YYEEEE. DNA for the CDR3: TGTGCCAGCAGCTTAGACAGGACTAACTATGGCTGCACCTTC. Its translation is CASSLDRTNYGCTF.

The rearrangement uses TRBV4-1 and TRBJ2-5; D is unresolved. The V and J ends lost 4 bases and 5 bases respectively, with 17 bases between them. The CDR3 consists of 15 residues. From germline, CDR1 is MGHRA and CDR2 YSYEKL. The CDR3 sequence is CASSLDRAARETQYF. CDR3 nucleotides: TGCGCCAGCAGCCTCGATAGGGCCGCGAGGGAGACCCAGTACTTC.

The CDR3 reads CASSLDSSFDEQYV. The CDR3 nucleotides are TGCGCCAGCAGCTTGGACTCTAGTTTCGACGAGCAGTACGTC. J is TRBJ2-7 and V is TRBV5-1, with D hard to call. The CDR3 contains 14 residues. Germline CDR1 is SGHRS and CDR2 is YFSETQ. V shed 0 bases and J shed 5 bases, with 12 bases lying between them.

There are many counts of this clonotype. J is TRBJ1-3 and V is TRBV6-5; 8 positions match TRBD1. V was pared by 3 bases and J by 0 bases, with 7 bases of the junction left unmatched. This CDR3 is built from 17 residues. Germline CDR1 is MNHEY and CDR2 is SVGAGI. CDR3 in amino acids: CASSYSDRASSGNTIYF. In DNA, the CDR3 is TGTGCCAGCAGTTATTCGGACAGGGCAAGCTCTGGAAACACCATATATTTT.

This rearrangement joins TRBV19 to TRBJ1-5; D is unclear. V lost 0 bases and J 1 base, leaving 7 bases between the germline ends. The germline gives CDR1 LNHDA, CDR2 SQIVND (reference sequence). The CDR3 loop spans 15 amino acids. As DNA, the CDR3 is TGTGCCAGTAGTATAGATCCGACAAGCAATCAGCCCCAGCATTTT. Its translation: CASSIDPTSNQPQHF.

The V and J genes are TRBV20-1 and TRBJ2-7, with D unresolved. This CDR3 is 14 amino acids long. The germline gives CDR1 DFQATT, CDR2 SNEGSKA (reference sequence). V was cut by 0 bases and J by 2 bases, with 11 bases left in between. In DNA, the CDR3 is TGCAGTGCTAGAGACACGGGCACGACCTACGAGCAGTACGTC. Translated: CSARDTGTTYEQYV.

This clonotype was counted a few times. The CDR3 DNA reads TGTGCCAGCAGTCCCACAGGGGCGGGCACTGAAGCTTTCTTT. Encoded protein: CASSPTGAGTEAFF. The J gene is TRBJ1-1, the V gene TRBV27; 7 bases are a match to TRBD1. The germline V gene has CDR1 MNHEY and CDR2 SMNVEV (reference sequence). The CDR3 covers 14 residues. V was pared by 5 bases and J by 4 bases, with 7 bases of the junction left unmatched.

The chain combines TRBV27 with TRBJ2-3; 8 nucleotides match TRBD1. Germline assignment: CDR1 MNHEY and CDR2 SMNVEV (reference sequence). V was clipped by 3 bases and J by 3 bases; unmatched bases: 5. The CDR3 spans 15 residues. The DNA for the CDR3 is TGTGCCAGCAGTTTTCAGGGGGCAGGGACAGATACGCAGTATTTT. Translating gives CASSFQGAGTDTQYF.

V and J are TRBV28 and TRBJ1-5, with D maybe TRBD1 (5 bases). Trimming removed 0 bases at V and 2 bases at J, with 17 bases between. There are 18 residues in the CDR3. Germline V lookup: CDR1 MDHEN, CDR2 SYDVKM. The CDR3 protein is CASSLWAVGGKGNQPQHF. The CDR3 bases are TGTGCCAGCAGTTTATGGGCGGTGGGGGGAAAAGGCAATCAGCCCCAGCATTTT.

The chain employs TRBV7-8 and TRBJ2-1, with 8 bases fitting TRBD1. From germline, CDR1 is SGHVS and CDR2 FQNEAQ. The junction had 13 bases not matched to a gene; V was cut back by 5 bases and J by 7 bases. The CDR3 has 16 amino acids. CDR3: CASSTKDRGEYNEQFF. The CDR3 DNA reads as TGTGCCAGCAGCACCAAAGACAGGGGAGAGTATAATGAGCAGTTCTTC.

The chain combines TRBV12-5 with TRBJ2-2; the D is unclear. V was shortened by 3 bases and J by 6 bases, with 5 bases between the two germline ends. The CDR3 extends over 12 amino acids. Germline V gives CDR1 LGHNT, CDR2 FRNRAP. CDR3 in amino acids: CASGFRPGELFF. The CDR3, as DNA: TGTGCTAGTGGTTTTAGGCCCGGGGAGCTGTTTTTT. The full variable domain, rest sourced from reference TRBV12-5 and TRBJ2-2, is DARVTQTPRHKVTEMGQEVTMRCQPILGHNTVFWYRQTMMQGLELLAYFRNRAPLDDSGMPKDRFSAEMPDATLATLKIQPSEPRDSAVYFCASGFRPGELFFGEGSRLTVL.

This clonotype was seen more than once but under ten times. The chain uses TRBV20-1 and TRBJ2-2, with D unresolved. Germline values: CDR1 DFQATT, CDR2 SNEGSKA (reference sequence). This CDR3 comprises 17 residues. With 0 bases removed from V and 0 bases from J, the gap between germline ends came to 14 bases. The CDR3 reads CSARDEMVTPNTGELFF. The CDR3 DNA follows: TGCAGTGCTAGAGATGAGATGGTGACCCCGAACACCGGGGAGCTGTTTTTT.

A few counts support this clonotype. The chain combines TRBV5-1 with TRBJ2-7; D unresolved. Trimming cost V 0 bases and J 3 bases, with 13 bases left between them. The CDR3 has 15 residues. Germline V gene sequence: CDR1 SGHRS, CDR2 YFSETQ. The CDR3 region has the DNA TGCGCCAGCAGCTTGGAACCGAGCCCTAACTACGAGCAGTACGTC. This encodes CASSLEPSPNYEQYV.

In this sample, this clonotype turned up a few times. The chain combines TRBV13 with TRBJ1-1; D is unclear. Trimming removed 1 base from V and 1 base from J, with 4 bases in between. CDR3 length equals 13 residues. In germline, CDR1 is PRHDT, CDR2 FYEKMQ (reference sequence). This CDR3 is CASSLEENTEAFF. The CDR3 DNA sequence: TGTGCCAGCAGCTTAGAGGAGAACACTGAAGCTTTCTTT.

The chain joins TRBV6-5 to TRBJ1-5; unclear D gene. The CDR3 sequence is 15 residues long. Germline V gives CDR1 MNHEY, CDR2 SVGAGI. V lost 0 bases and J lost 4, with 10 bases in between. DNA of the CDR3: TGTGCCAGCAGTTACTCGATGTACAGTAATCAGCCCCAGCATTTT. This codes for CASSYSMYSNQPQHF.

The rearrangement links TRBV20-1 to TRBJ2-7; 11 bases fit TRBD2. The V and J ends lost 0 bases and 3 bases, in that order; junction bases with no gene match: 10. Per the germline V gene, CDR1 is DFQATT and CDR2 is SNEGSKA (reference sequence). The CDR3 is 17 amino acids. CDR3 sequence (DNA): TGCAGTGCTAGAGATCTAGCGGGAGGTAGAGGAGACTACGAGCAGTACGTC. This encodes CSARDLAGGRGDYEQYV.

The J gene is TRBJ2-7, the V gene TRBV3-1; weak D call: TRBD1 (6 bases). Between the trimmed V and J ends, which lost 6 bases and 0 bases, there was a span of 9 bases. The CDR3 sequence is 13 residues long. Germline V gene lookup returns CDR1 LGHDT and CDR2 YNNKEL (reference sequence). The CDR3 DNA reads TGTGCCAGCAGGGTGGACAGCTCCTACGAGCAGTACGTC. This sequence encodes CASRVDSSYEQYV.

The chain employs TRBV12-3 or TRBV12-4 and TRBJ2-4; no definite D call. V gave up 11 bases and J gave up 0 bases, with 17 bases separating them. The CDR3 runs to 15 residues. The CDR3 region has the DNA TGTGCCCATCCGACCCCGGGCGGAGCCAAAAACATTCAGTACTTC. It translates to CAHPTPGGAKNIQYF.

This clonotype was detected a few times. The chain combines TRBV3-1 with TRBJ2-2, with D uncertain. This CDR3 region has 16 residues. V dropped 2 bases and J dropped 0 bases, with 10 bases sitting between them. The germline V gene has CDR1 LGHDT and CDR2 YNNKEL (reference sequence). The DNA for the CDR3 is TGTGCCAGCAGCCAAAACGGGCAATCGAACACCGGGGAGCTGTTTTTT. Protein product: CASSQNGQSNTGELFF.

In its sample, this clonotype was seen many times. The genes are TRBV7-9 and TRBJ1-2; D gene ambiguous. The CDR3 totals 12 residues. Germline CDR1 SEHNR, CDR2 FQNEAQ (reference sequence). V lost 2 bases and J lost 8, with 9 bases in between. Written as DNA, the CDR3 is TGTGCCAGCAGCTTACGCAGACACGGCTACACCTTC. Translated: CASSLRRHGYTF.

This clonotype occurred a few times. The chain is built from TRBV15 and TRBJ2-5; tentatively, D is TRBD1 (6 bases). V lost 0 bases and J lost 8, with 19 bases in between. Germline CDR1 reads LNHNV; CDR2 reads YYDKDF (reference sequence). CDR3 length: 16 residues. The CDR3: CATSRELDRSYRTQYF. CDR3 nucleotides: TGTGCCACCAGCAGAGAATTAGACAGGTCCTACCGAACCCAGTACTTC.

There are a few counts of this clonotype. The chain combines TRBV5-1 with TRBJ1-1; D uncertain. The CDR3 consists of 14 residues. V was trimmed by 2 bases and J by 0 bases, leaving 8 bases between them. Germline V gene data show CDR1 as SGHRS and CDR2 as YFSETQ. The CDR3 is CASSLRFMNTEAFF. The CDR3 DNA sequence: TGCGCCAGCAGCTTACGCTTCATGAACACTGAAGCTTTCTTT.